What follows is one T cell receptor (beta chain) and its context. The data derive from a study of blood T cell repertoires in COVID-19. Study-wide background: There were acute and convalescent COVID-19 samples, and they came from the United States, Italy and Spain. Sample material is recorded as cDNA or gDNA derived from T cells, B-cell-depleted T cells, or PBMCs.

From germline, CDR1 is SNHLY and CDR2 FYNNEI. CDR3 length: 15 amino acids. Trimming pared 6 bases from V and 1 base from J, leaving 12 bases between. Authors' analysis steps: Amplifying reference gene primers gave estimates of nucleated cell counts. The table came from immunoSEQ multiplex PCR; TCRdb's copy has only in-frame clones and leaves some out. D and trimming were read from the DNA, whereas the V and J calls and clone size are those reported in that table. The table records around 180,000 clones, 70% to 90% of them present only once. The chain combines TRBV2 with TRBJ2-2; D possibly corresponds to TRBD1 (5 bases). The clonotype comes from a man between 60 and 70 years old with acute or convalescent COVID-19. The sample was peripheral blood. CDR3 amino acids: CASRKTAMNTGELFF. The CDR3 DNA reads TGTGCCAGCAGGAAGACAGCCATGAACACCGGGGAGCTGTTTTTT.